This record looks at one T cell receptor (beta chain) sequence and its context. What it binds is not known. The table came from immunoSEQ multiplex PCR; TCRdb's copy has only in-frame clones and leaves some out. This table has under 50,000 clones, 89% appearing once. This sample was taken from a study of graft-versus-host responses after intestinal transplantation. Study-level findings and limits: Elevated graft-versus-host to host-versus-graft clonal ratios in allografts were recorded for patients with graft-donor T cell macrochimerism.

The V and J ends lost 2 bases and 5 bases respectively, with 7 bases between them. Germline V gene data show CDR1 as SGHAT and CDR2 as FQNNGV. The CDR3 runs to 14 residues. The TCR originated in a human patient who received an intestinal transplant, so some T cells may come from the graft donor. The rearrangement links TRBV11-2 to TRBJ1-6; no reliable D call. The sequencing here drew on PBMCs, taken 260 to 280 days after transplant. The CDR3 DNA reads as TGTGCCAGCAGCTTATACGCGAATAATTCACCCCTCCACTTT. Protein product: CASSLYANNSPLHF.